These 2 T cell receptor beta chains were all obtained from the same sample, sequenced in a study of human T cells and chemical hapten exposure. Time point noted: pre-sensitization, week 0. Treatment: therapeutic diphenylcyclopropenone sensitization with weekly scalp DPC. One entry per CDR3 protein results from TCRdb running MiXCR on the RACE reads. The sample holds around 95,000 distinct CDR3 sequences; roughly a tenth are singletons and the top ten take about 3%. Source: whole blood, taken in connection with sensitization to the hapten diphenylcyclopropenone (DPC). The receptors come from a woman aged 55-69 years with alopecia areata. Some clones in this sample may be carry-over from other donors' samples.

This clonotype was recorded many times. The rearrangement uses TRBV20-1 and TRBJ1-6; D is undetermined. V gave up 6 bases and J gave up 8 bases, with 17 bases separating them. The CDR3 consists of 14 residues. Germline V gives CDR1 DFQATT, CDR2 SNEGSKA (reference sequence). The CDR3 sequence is CSAPGLLTDSPLHF. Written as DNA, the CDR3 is TGCAGTGCGCCCGGGCTCTTAACTGATTCACCCCTCCACTTT.

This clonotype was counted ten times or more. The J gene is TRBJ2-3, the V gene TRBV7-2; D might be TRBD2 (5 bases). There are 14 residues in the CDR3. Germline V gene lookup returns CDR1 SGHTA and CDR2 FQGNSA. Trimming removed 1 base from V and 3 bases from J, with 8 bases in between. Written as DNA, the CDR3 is TGTGCCAGCAGCTTAGGGGAGTGGACAGATACGCAGTATTTT. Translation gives CASSLGEWTDTQYF.